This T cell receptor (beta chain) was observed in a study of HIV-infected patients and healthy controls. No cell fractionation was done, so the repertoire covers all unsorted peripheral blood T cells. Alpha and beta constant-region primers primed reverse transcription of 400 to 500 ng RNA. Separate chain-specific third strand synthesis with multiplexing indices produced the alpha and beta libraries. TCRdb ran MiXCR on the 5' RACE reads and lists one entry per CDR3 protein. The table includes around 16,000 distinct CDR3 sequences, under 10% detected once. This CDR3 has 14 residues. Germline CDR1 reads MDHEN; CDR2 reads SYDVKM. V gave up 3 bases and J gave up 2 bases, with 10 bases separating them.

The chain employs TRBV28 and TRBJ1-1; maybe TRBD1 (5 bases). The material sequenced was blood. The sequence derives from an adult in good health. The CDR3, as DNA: TGTGCCAGCAGTTTTGGGGGGTCTAACACTGAAGCTTTCTTT. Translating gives CASSFGGSNTEAFF.